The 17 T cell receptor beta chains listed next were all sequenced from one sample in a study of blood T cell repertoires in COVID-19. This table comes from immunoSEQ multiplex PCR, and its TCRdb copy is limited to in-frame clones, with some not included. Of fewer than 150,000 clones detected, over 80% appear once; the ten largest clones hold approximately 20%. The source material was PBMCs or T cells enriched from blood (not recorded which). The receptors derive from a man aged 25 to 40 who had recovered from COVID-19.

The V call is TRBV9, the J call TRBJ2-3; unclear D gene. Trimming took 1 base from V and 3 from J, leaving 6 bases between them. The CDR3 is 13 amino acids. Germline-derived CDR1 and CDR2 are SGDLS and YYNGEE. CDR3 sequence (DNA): TGTGCCAGCAGCGTATCCCCGACAGATACGCAGTATTTT. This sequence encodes CASSVSPTDTQYF. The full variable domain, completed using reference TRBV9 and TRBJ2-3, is DSGVTQTPKHLITATGQRVTLRCSPRSGDLSVYWYQQSLDQGLQFLIQYYNGEERAKGNILERFSAQQFPDLHSELNLSSLELGDSALYFCASSVSPTDTQYFGPGTRLTVL.

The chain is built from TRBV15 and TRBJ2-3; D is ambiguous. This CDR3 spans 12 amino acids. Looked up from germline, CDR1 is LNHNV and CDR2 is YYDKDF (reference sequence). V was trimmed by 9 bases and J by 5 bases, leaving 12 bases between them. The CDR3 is CATSPQKDTQYF. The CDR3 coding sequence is TGTGCCACATCCCCCCAGAAAGATACGCAGTATTTT.

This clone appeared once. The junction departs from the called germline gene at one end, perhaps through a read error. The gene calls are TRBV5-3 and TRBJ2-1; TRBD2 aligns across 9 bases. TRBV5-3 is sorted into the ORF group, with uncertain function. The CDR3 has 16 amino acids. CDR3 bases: TGTGTCAGAAGCTCGCCTAGCGGGAATTGCTACAATGAGCAGTTCTTC. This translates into CVRSSPSGNCYNEQFF.

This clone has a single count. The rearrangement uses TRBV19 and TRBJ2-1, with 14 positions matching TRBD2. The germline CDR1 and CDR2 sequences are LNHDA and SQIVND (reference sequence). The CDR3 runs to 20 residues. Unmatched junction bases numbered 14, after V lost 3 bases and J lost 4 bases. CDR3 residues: CASSIPGTSGRATIYNEQFF. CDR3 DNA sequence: TGTGCCAGTAGTATCCCCGGGACTAGCGGGAGAGCTACCATATACAATGAGCAGTTCTTC.

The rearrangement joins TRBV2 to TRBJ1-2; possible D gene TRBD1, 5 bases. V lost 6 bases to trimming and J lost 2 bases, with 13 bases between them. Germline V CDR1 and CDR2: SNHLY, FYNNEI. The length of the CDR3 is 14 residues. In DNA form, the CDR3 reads TGTGCCAGCAGCCCGCGCCGGGGGAACTATGGCTACACCTTC. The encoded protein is CASSPRRGNYGYTF.

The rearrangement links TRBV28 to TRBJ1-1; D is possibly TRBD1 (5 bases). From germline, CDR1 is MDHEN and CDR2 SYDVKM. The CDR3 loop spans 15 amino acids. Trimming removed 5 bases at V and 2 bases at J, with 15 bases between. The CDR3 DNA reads TGTGCCAGCAGTCCCGGGGGGGTCCTAAACACTGAAGCTTTCTTT. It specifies CASSPGGVLNTEAFF.

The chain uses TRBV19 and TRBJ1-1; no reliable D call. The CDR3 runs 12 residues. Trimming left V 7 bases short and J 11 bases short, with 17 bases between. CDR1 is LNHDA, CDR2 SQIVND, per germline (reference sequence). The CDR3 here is CASTSSRGKAFF. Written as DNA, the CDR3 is TGTGCCAGTACCTCCAGTCGAGGTAAGGCTTTCTTT.

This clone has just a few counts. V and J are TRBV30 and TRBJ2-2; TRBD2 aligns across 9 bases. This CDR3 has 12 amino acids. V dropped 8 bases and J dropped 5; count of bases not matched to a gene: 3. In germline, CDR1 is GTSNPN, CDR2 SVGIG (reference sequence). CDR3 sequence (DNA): TGTGCCCGGGGACTAGCAACCGGGGAGCTGTTTTTT. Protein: CARGLATGELFF.

This CDR3 is CASSSPGQGYGYTF. In DNA form, the CDR3 reads TGTGCCAGCAGTTCACCAGGACAGGGGTATGGCTACACCTTC. V gene TRBV27 combines with J gene TRBJ1-2; 9 nucleotides agree with TRBD1. V shed 4 bases, J shed 5 bases, and the junction held 5 bases outside the gene matches. Germline CDR1 reads MNHEY; CDR2 reads SMNVEV (reference sequence). The CDR3 is 14 amino acids.

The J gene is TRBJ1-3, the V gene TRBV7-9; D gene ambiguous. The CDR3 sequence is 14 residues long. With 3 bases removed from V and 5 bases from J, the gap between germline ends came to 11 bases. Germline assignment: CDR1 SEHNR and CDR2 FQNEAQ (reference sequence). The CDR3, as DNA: TGTGCCAGCAGCTTCGAGGCCGGGAGAAACACCATATATTTT. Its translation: CASSFEAGRNTIYF.

The CDR3, as DNA: TGTGCCACCTTCGTCTCTGGAAACACCATATATTTT. Its protein is CATFVSGNTIYF. This chain joins TRBV5-4 and TRBJ1-3; no firm D call. Germline V gives CDR1 SGHNT, CDR2 YYREEE (reference sequence). The CDR3 extends over 12 amino acids. V was cut by 9 bases and J by 0 bases, with 7 bases left in between.

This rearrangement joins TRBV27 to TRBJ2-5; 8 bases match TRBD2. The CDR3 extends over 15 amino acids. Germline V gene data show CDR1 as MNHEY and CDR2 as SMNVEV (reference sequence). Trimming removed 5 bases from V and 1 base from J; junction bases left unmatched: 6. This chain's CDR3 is CASSPSGGPQETQYF. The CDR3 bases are TGTGCCAGCAGTCCAAGCGGGGGCCCCCAAGAGACCCAGTACTTC.

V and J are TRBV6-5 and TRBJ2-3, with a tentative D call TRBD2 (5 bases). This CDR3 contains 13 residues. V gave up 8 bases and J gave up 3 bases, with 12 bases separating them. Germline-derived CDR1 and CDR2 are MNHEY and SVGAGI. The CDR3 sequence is CASGIRGTDTQYF. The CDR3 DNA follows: TGTGCCAGCGGAATACGCGGGACAGATACGCAGTATTTT.

This CDR3 is CASSQETNRGNTEAFF. CDR3 DNA: TGCGCCAGCAGCCAAGAGACAAACAGGGGGAACACTGAAGCTTTCTTT. The V and J genes are TRBV4-1 and TRBJ1-1; 7 bases line up with TRBD1. Germline V gene lookup returns CDR1 MGHRA and CDR2 YSYEKL. The trim removed 0 bases at V and 1 base at J, leaving 5 bases unmatched. The CDR3 spans 16 residues.

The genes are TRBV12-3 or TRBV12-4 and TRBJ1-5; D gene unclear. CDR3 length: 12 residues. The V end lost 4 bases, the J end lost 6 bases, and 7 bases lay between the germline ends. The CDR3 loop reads CASSSGSQPQHF. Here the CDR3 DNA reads TGTGCCAGCAGTTCCGGGAGTCAGCCCCAGCATTTT.

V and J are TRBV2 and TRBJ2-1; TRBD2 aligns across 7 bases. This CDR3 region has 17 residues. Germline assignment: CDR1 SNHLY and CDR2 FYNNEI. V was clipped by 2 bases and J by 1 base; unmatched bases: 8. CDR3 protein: CASSEPPLAESYNEQFF. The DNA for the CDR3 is TGTGCCAGCAGTGAACCCCCTCTAGCGGAGTCCTACAATGAGCAGTTCTTC. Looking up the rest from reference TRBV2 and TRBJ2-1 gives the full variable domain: EPEVTQTPSHQVTQMGQEVILRCVPISNHLYFYWYRQILGQKVEFLVSFYNNEISEKSEIFDDQFSVERPDGSNFTLKIRSTKLEDSAMYFCASSEPPLAESYNEQFFGPGTRLTVL.

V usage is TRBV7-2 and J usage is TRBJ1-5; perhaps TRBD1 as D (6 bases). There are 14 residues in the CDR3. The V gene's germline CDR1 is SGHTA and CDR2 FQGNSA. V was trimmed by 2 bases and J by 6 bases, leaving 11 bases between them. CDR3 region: CASSLSGVGQPQHF. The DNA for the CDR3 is TGTGCCAGCAGCTTATCAGGGGTGGGTCAGCCCCAGCATTTT.